Below, one TCR beta chain is given with its context. Its antigen remains unknown. The data were taken from a study of cytotoxic CD8 clonotypes in ibrutinib-treated CLL. For the study at large: Responses: around 24 partial, 2 complete; after median approximately 68 months, around 15 stayed remitted, around twelve progressed. The authors obtained response samples at a median of about 12 months of treatment, range 6 to 36. Study results and limitations: Among the clonotypes, public ones were uncommon and contracted or held stable on treatment. Clonality showed a rise at ibrutinib response that reversed toward baseline at progression.

The repertoire was sequenced with immunoSEQ multiplex PCR; TCRdb's copy has only in-frame clones and lacks some. This sample has around 250,000 clones, with 70% found just once. The sequencing used PBMCs, collected after 24 months of ibrutinib treatment. This receptor was taken from a human donor with chronic lymphocytic leukemia.

The CDR3 region has the DNA TGTGCCAGCAGTCGTGGGACTAGCGGACAAGAGACCCAGTACTTC. Encoded protein: CASSRGTSGQETQYF. V is TRBV27 and J is TRBJ2-5; 11 bases map to TRBD2. With 5 bases clipped from V and 2 bases from J, the junction kept 4 bases outside the gene matches. This CDR3 spans 15 amino acids. Looked up from germline, CDR1 is MNHEY and CDR2 is SMNVEV (reference sequence).